This T cell receptor (beta chain) stems from a study of blood T cell repertoires in COVID-19. Sequencing was performed with immunoSEQ multiplex PCR; in TCRdb, only in-frame clones are kept and a portion is missing. The data show some 380,000 clones, about 90% seen once. V was shortened by 6 bases and J by 6 bases, with 12 bases between the two germline ends. CDR1 is DFQATT, CDR2 SNEGSKA, per germline (reference sequence). The CDR3 loop spans 11 amino acids. This receptor was taken from a young man who had recovered from COVID-19. Sequencing was performed on PBMCs or T cells enriched from blood (not recorded which). This rearrangement joins TRBV20-1 to TRBJ2-7; D may be TRBD1 (5 bases). Written as DNA, the CDR3 is TGCAGTGCCAGCAGGGAATCCGAGCAGTACTTC. Amino acids: CSASRESEQYF.